Listed below are T cell receptor beta chains from one sample, sequenced in a study of blood T cell repertoires in COVID-19. Only in-frame clones appear in the TCRdb table, and some are missing; sequencing was by immunoSEQ multiplex PCR. The sample includes roughly 77,000 clones, approximately 80% seen only once; the top ten take less than 6%. The specimen sequenced was peripheral blood. These receptors were collected from a woman between 70 and 85 years old with acute or convalescent COVID-19. The CDR3 runs from the conserved cysteine through the conserved F or W. A D gene is named only where the DNA matches it firmly. Only part of the rows carry a size: once, few, many, or a class if the clone is expanded.

TRBV19	TRBJ1-5	few	TRBD1	TGTGCCAGTAGTCTAACGACAGGGAGCAATCAGCCCCAGCATTTT	CASSLTTGSNQPQHF
TRBV4-3	TRBJ1-2	.	.	TGCGCCAGCAGCCAAGATGTCCATGCGGGGAACTATGGCTACACCTTC	CASSQDVHAGNYGYTF
TRBV5-5	TRBJ2-2	.	.	TGTGCCAGCAGCTTCCTGTCCAACACCGGGGAGCTGTTTTTT	CASSFLSNTGELFF
TRBV28	TRBJ2-7	once	TRBD2	TGTGCCAGCAGTTTATTCGCGGGGGTTGGGGAGCAGTACTTC	CASSLFAGVGEQYF
TRBV21-1	TRBJ2-5	.	.	TGTGCCAGCCCGGGACTAGCAGGAAAAGAGACCCAGTACTTC	CASPGLAGKETQYF
TRBV2	TRBJ1-5	.	TRBD1	TGTGCCAGCAGTGATGATGGGACAGGGGTCAATTATAGCAATCAGCCCCAGCATTTT	CASSDDGTGVNYSNQPQHF
TRBV5-8	TRBJ1-2	.	.	TGTGCCAGCAGCTCTACAGGCAGGGCTAAATTCTATGGCTACACCTTC	CASSSTGRAKFYGYTF
TRBV6-2/TRBV6-3	TRBJ1-2	medium-sized	TRBD1	TGTGCCAGCAGTGACGTGGGGACAGATGTCTATGGCTACACCTTC	CASSDVGTDVYGYTF
TRBV7-6	TRBJ1-1	.	.	TGTGCCAGCAGCGCGGGGGGTAACACTGAAGCTTTCTTT	CASSAGGNTEAFF
TRBV12-2	TRBJ1-5	.	.	TGTGCAAGTCGCTTAAGAGGGCAGGTTGAGAATAGCAATCAGCCCCAGCATTTT	CASRLRGQVENSNQPQHF
TRBV5-1	TRBJ1-1	few	TRBD1	TGCGCCAGCAGCCCGGTCGACAGGGGACTTATGAACACTGAAGCTTTCTTT	CASSPVDRGLMNTEAFF
TRBV11-3	TRBJ2-5	.	TRBD2	TGTGCCAGCAGCCCGCGGGCCAGCGGGGAGTACTTC	CASSPRASGEYF
TRBV29-1	TRBJ1-1	.	.	TGCAGCGCACTCTCGGACAGGAACACTGAAGCTTTCTTT	CSALSDRNTEAFF
TRBV5-1	TRBJ2-3	.	.	TGCGCCAGCAGCTTGGGCCCAGCAGGGGGCACAGATACGCAGTATTTT	CASSLGPAGGTDTQYF
TRBV5-6	TRBJ2-7	.	.	TGTGCCAGCAGCTTGGGGCTTCTGGAGCAGTACTTC	CASSLGLLEQYF
TRBV6-4	TRBJ2-1	.	.	TGTGCCAGCAGTGACGGGGGGACAGACGGTTTCGATGAGCAGTTCTTC	CASSDGGTDGFDEQFF
TRBV4-3	TRBJ1-1	few	.	TGCGCCAGCAGCCAAGTAGAAGGGGGGAACACTGAAGCTTTCTTT	CASSQVEGGNTEAFF
TRBV6-6	TRBJ2-5	.	.	TGTGCCAGCAGTACTCAGGTGGTGGAGACCCAGTACTTC	CASSTQVVETQYF
TRBV3-1/TRBV3-2	TRBJ2-7	.	TRBD1	TGTGCCAGCAGCTTCCGACAGGGTGGTTCCTACGAGCAGTACTTC	CASSFRQGGSYEQYF
TRBV27	TRBJ2-2	many	.	TGTGCCAGCAGTTTAGGGCGCCCCAATGGGTTGAACACCGGGGAGCTGTTTTTT	CASSLGRPNGLNTGELFF
TRBV5-4	TRBJ2-5	.	TRBD2	TGTGCCAGCAGCTTACGTGGGCGGGGGGGCTCGGAGACCCAGTACTTC	CASSLRGRGGSETQYF
TRBV7-9	TRBJ1-1	.	.	TGTGCCAGCAGCCTAGGCGGGGGCACTGAAGCTTTCTTT	CASSLGGGTEAFF
TRBV7-7	TRBJ2-3	.	.	TGTGCCAGCAGTATCAGTCCAGGGGGCACAGATACGCAGTATTTT	CASSISPGGTDTQYF
TRBV9	TRBJ2-1	.	TRBD1	TGTGCCAGCAGCGTAGGGGAGAGAGGGACAGGGGGATACAATGAGCAGTTCTTC	CASSVGERGTGGYNEQFF
TRBV4-2	TRBJ2-1	.	TRBD2	TGTGCCAGCAGCCAAGTTAGCGGGGTCAGCTACAATGAGCAGTTCTTC	CASSQVSGVSYNEQFF
TRBV3-1/TRBV3-2	TRBJ2-3	few	.	TGTGCCAGCAGCCAAGATCGTCCTATCAAGGATACGCAGTATTTT	CASSQDRPIKDTQYF